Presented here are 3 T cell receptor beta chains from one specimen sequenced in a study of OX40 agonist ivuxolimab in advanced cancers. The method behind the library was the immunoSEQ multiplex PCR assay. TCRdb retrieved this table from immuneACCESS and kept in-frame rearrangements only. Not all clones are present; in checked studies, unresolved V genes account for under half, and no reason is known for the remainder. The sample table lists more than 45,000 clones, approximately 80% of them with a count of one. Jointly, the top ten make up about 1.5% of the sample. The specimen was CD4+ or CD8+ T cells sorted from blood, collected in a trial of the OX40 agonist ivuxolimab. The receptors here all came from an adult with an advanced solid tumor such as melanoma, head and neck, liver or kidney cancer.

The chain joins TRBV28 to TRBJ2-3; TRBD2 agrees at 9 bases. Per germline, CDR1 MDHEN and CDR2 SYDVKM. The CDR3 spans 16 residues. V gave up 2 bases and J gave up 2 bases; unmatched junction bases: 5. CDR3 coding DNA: TGTGCCAGCAGTTTAGAGACTAGCGGCTTCACAGATACGCAGTATTTT. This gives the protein CASSLETSGFTDTQYF.

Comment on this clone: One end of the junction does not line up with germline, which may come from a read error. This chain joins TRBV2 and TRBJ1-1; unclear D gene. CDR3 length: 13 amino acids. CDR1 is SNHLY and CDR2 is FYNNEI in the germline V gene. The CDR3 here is CASNEMGRTEAFF. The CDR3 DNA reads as TGTGCCAGCAATGAAATGGGGAGGACTGAAGCTTTCTTT.

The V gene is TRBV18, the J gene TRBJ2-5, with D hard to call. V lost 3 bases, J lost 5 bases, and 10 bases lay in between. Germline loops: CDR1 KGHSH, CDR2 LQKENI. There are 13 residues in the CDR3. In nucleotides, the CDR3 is TGTGCCAGCTCACCCACGGGTTTGGAGACCCAGTACTTC. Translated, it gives CASSPTGLETQYF.